A selection of T cell receptor beta chains follows, all from one sample in a study of blood T cell repertoires in COVID-19. Clones were read by immunoSEQ multiplex PCR, and TCRdb kept only the in-frame ones, dropping some. The sample consists of 180,000 or so clones, 86% of them appearing once. The specimen sequenced was PBMCs or T cells enriched from blood (not recorded which). These receptors all come from a middle-aged man with acute COVID-19. CDR3s include the opening cysteine and the closing phenylalanine or tryptophan. The D gene is left open where the match is weak. Size is omitted from some rows. Given values are once, few, many or a class for expanded clones.

CDR3nt	CDR3aa	j_gene	d_gene	abundance	v_gene
TGTGCCAGCAGCTTGGGGACAGGGGTTTCCTACGAGCAGTACTTC	CASSLGTGVSYEQYF	TRBJ2-7	TRBD1	-	TRBV5-4
TGTGCCAGCAGTTTAGTGACAGGGGGCGCCTACGAGCAGTACTTC	CASSLVTGGAYEQYF	TRBJ2-7	TRBD1	-	TRBV27
TGTGCCAGCAGCCTGATACCGGGGGGTGGAGAGACCCAGTACTTC	CASSLIPGGGETQYF	TRBJ2-5	TRBD2	-	TRBV7-2
TGCGCCAGCAGCTTGAACCGTGAGTCGGTGTTTTTT	CASSLNRESVFF	TRBJ2-2	-	-	TRBV5-1
TGTGCCAGCAGTCGTAACATGAACACTGAAGCTTTCTTT	CASSRNMNTEAFF	TRBJ1-1	-	-	TRBV27
TGTGCCAGCCGCAGGACAGGGTGGACCGGGGAGCTGTTTTTT	CASRRTGWTGELFF	TRBJ2-2	TRBD1	-	TRBV27
TGCGCCAGCAGCGTAGCCCTTTCCTACGAGCAGTACTTC	CASSVALSYEQYF	TRBJ2-7	-	-	TRBV5-1
TGTGCCACCAGCGGGGGACAGAGGAATTCACCCCTCCACTTT	CATSGGQRNSPLHF	TRBJ1-6	TRBD1	few	TRBV15
TGTGCCAGTAGTATAACTGACACGCATCAAGAGACCCAGTACTTC	CASSITDTHQETQYF	TRBJ2-5	-	-	TRBV19
TGTGCCACCAGTGGACTAGCGGGAGGGGCCTACAATGAGCAGTTCTTC	CATSGLAGGAYNEQFF	TRBJ2-1	TRBD2	-	TRBV24-1
TGTGCCAGCAGCTTCGATCGGCGGGAGGTTTTCTGGGGAGAGACCCAGTACTTC	CASSFDRREVFWGETQYF	TRBJ2-5	TRBD2	few	TRBV11-2
TGTGCCAGCAGTCCAGGAAGACTAGGAGAGACCCAGTACTTC	CASSPGRLGETQYF	TRBJ2-5	-	-	TRBV9
TGTGCCACTTGGAACAGCCACATAATGAACACTGAAGCTTTCTTT	CATWNSHIMNTEAFF	TRBJ1-1	-	-	TRBV15
TGTGCCAGCTCACCCACTAGGACAGTACTTCAAGAGACCCAGTACTTC	CASSPTRTVLQETQYF	TRBJ2-5	-	-	TRBV18
TGTGCCAGCACCCCACAGGGGGCTTCTAATTCACCCCTCCACTTT	CASTPQGASNSPLHF	TRBJ1-6	TRBD1	-	TRBV2
TGTGCCACCAGCAGAGAGGGGACTAGGGTCTCTGGGGCCAACGTCCTGACTTTC	CATSREGTRVSGANVLTF	TRBJ2-6	TRBD2	-	TRBV15
TGTGCCAGCAGCTTATCGTCCGGTGACACCATATATTTT	CASSLSSGDTIYF	TRBJ1-3	-	-	TRBV7-3
TGTGCCAGCGAAGACAGTACAACTAATGAAAAACTGTTTTTT	CASEDSTTNEKLFF	TRBJ1-4	-	-	TRBV5-6
TGTGCCAGCAGCTTGTATGGGGGCAACCCGGACGGGGAGCTGTTTTTT	CASSLYGGNPDGELFF	TRBJ2-2	-	-	TRBV7-2
TGTGCCAGCAGCTTGGATGAGGTGGAAAAACTGTTTTTT	CASSLDEVEKLFF	TRBJ1-4	-	-	TRBV5-5
TGTGCCAGCTCTCCACAGGGTAGCACTGAAGCTTTCTTT	CASSPQGSTEAFF	TRBJ1-1	-	-	TRBV25-1
TGTGCCAGCTCACCACGACGGGAAGGGAACACTGAAGCTTTCTTT	CASSPRREGNTEAFF	TRBJ1-1	-	-	TRBV18
TGTGCCAGGAATACAGGGGGCGCGAAGCCCCAGCATTTT	CARNTGGAKPQHF	TRBJ1-5	TRBD1	-	TRBV28
TGTGCCAGCGGAACAGGGGATGGGGGGCAAGAGACCCAGTACTTC	CASGTGDGGQETQYF	TRBJ2-5	-	-	TRBV28
TGTGCCAGCAGCCCCCCATCTAGTGCTTCCTACGAGCAGTACTTC	CASSPPSSASYEQYF	TRBJ2-7	-	-	TRBV9
TGTGCCAGCAGCCCAAACACCGGGGAGCTGTTTTTT	CASSPNTGELFF	TRBJ2-2	-	-	TRBV12-3/TRBV12-4
TGCGCCAGCAGCCAAGTACCTAGCGGTGTCTACGAGCAGTACTTC	CASSQVPSGVYEQYF	TRBJ2-7	TRBD2	once	TRBV4-1
TGTGCCAGCGTTAATACCCAGTACTTC	CASVNTQYF	TRBJ2-5	-	-	TRBV28
TGCGCCAGCAGCCAAATACGGTCGGGCCTAGCTCCTTTGAATGAGCAGTTCTTC	CASSQIRSGLAPLNEQFF	TRBJ2-1	-	few	TRBV4-1
TGTGCCAGCAGTGATAACAGGGGGCGGCAAGAGACCCAGTACTTC	CASSDNRGRQETQYF	TRBJ2-5	TRBD1	-	TRBV6-1
TGTGCCAGCACCCCGGGAGGTCTAAAAGAAAAACTGTTTTTT	CASTPGGLKEKLFF	TRBJ1-4	-	-	TRBV11-2
TGTGCCAGCAGCTTGGGGGACAGGGGGATCACCGGGGAGCTGTTTTTT	CASSLGDRGITGELFF	TRBJ2-2	TRBD1	-	TRBV5-4
TGCAGCGTGCGACTAGCGGGAGGCCCCTACAATGAGCAGTTCTTC	CSVRLAGGPYNEQFF	TRBJ2-1	TRBD2	-	TRBV29-1
TGTGCCAGCGGCCTCGGGGGGAACACCGGGGAGCTGTTTTTT	CASGLGGNTGELFF	TRBJ2-2	-	-	TRBV28
TGTGCCAGCAGTGAGACAGGGGGGGGTAGCTACACCTTC	CASSETGGGSYTF	TRBJ1-2	TRBD1	once	TRBV6-1
TGTGCCAGCAGCGTACCGACTAGCGGGAGGTCGTACAATGAGCAGTTCTTC	CASSVPTSGRSYNEQFF	TRBJ2-1	TRBD2	-	TRBV9
TGTGCCAGCAGCCAGGGGGTAGGGGGTGAGCAGTTCTTC	CASSQGVGGEQFF	TRBJ2-1	TRBD1	-	TRBV11-3
TGTGCCACCAGCAGAGATAGGGGGACAGGGATCGGCTATGGCTACACCTTC	CATSRDRGTGIGYGYTF	TRBJ1-2	TRBD1	-	TRBV15
TGTGCCAGCAGCAAAGTTACTAGCGGGAGGGCCTCGGAGACCGGGGAGCTGTTTTTT	CASSKVTSGRASETGELFF	TRBJ2-2	-	once	TRBV21-1
TGTGCCTGCATATCCTTGACGGGTGGCTACACCTTC	CACISLTGGYTF	TRBJ1-2	-	-	TRBV30
TGTGCCAGTAGTATGCGGCTTGCAGAGACCCAGTACTTC	CASSMRLAETQYF	TRBJ2-5	-	-	TRBV19
TGTGCCAGCAGCGTGGGAGGGATCGATGAGCAGTTCTTC	CASSVGGIDEQFF	TRBJ2-1	TRBD2	few	TRBV9
TGCGCCAGCAGCCTGCGAGGGAACGGGGAAAGACCTGAAGCTTTCTTT	CASSLRGNGERPEAFF	TRBJ1-1	-	many	TRBV4-1
TGTGCCAGCAGTCAGGACACGAATAATTCACCCCTCCACTTT	CASSQDTNNSPLHF	TRBJ1-6	-	-	TRBV27
TGTGCCAGCAGCCGGGACTCTCCACTGAGCTCCTACAATGAGCAGTTCTTC	CASSRDSPLSSYNEQFF	TRBJ2-1	-	-	TRBV7-6
TGTGCCAGTAGTATAGTAAGGACGGGACAGATCTTCAATGAGCAGTTCTTC	CASSIVRTGQIFNEQFF	TRBJ2-1	TRBD1	-	TRBV19
TGTGCCTGGAGCCCCCCGAGCCGAACCTCGAACTATGGCTACACCTTC	CAWSPPSRTSNYGYTF	TRBJ1-2	-	-	TRBV30
TGTGCCAGCACCTGGGAGGTGGATCAGCCCCAGCATTTT	CASTWEVDQPQHF	TRBJ1-5	-	-	TRBV6-5
TGTGCCTGGAGTCCCCCGTCCTATGGCTACACCTTC	CAWSPPSYGYTF	TRBJ1-2	-	-	TRBV30
TGTGCCAGCAGTCGACAGCATAGCAATCAGCCCCAGCATTTT	CASSRQHSNQPQHF	TRBJ1-5	-	-	TRBV6-5
TGTGCCAGCAGCGTAGCGGGAGGGAGCACAGATACGCAGTATTTT	CASSVAGGSTDTQYF	TRBJ2-3	TRBD2	-	TRBV9
TGTGCCAGCAGTTTAAATGGCAGGGGTAGAGGCTACACCTTC	CASSLNGRGRGYTF	TRBJ1-2	-	-	TRBV27
TGCGCCAGCAGCCATATTAGCGGGAGAACCCAAGAGACCCAGTACTTC	CASSHISGRTQETQYF	TRBJ2-5	TRBD2	-	TRBV4-1
TGCGCCAGCAGCACAATGATTAATGAAAAACTGTTTTTT	CASSTMINEKLFF	TRBJ1-4	-	-	TRBV5-1
TGTGCCATCAGAATAGCGGGAGGATCAGATACGCAGTATTTT	CAIRIAGGSDTQYF	TRBJ2-3	TRBD2	-	TRBV10-3
TGCAGTGCTAGTTCCGGGAGAGGGTACAATGAGCAGTTCTTC	CSASSGRGYNEQFF	TRBJ2-1	-	many	TRBV20-1
TGTGCCAGCAGCAGCGGGACGGTAGAGACCCAGTACTTC	CASSSGTVETQYF	TRBJ2-5	TRBD2	-	TRBV5-6
TGCGCCAGCAGCTTGGTAGCGGGAGAGATTGAGCAGTTCTTC	CASSLVAGEIEQFF	TRBJ2-1	TRBD2	-	TRBV5-1
TGTGCCAGCGGCTATGGGCCGACCGGGGAGCTGTTTTTT	CASGYGPTGELFF	TRBJ2-2	-	few	TRBV6-5
TGTGCCATCAGTGGAGCTAGCGGGAGAGAAGTTGAGCAGTTCTTC	CAISGASGREVEQFF	TRBJ2-1	TRBD2	-	TRBV10-3